The 25 T cell receptor beta chains presented below share a single source sample, sequenced in a study of neoadjuvant anti-PD-1 for oral cavity cancer. Assay: immunoSEQ multiplex PCR; the TCRdb copy retains only in-frame clones and omits some. The table lists about 72,000 clones, more than 70% of them singletons. The sample in question was PBMCs, obtained before nivolumab (anti-PD-1) treatment. The receptors originated from a person aged 35-79 years with oral cavity squamous cell carcinoma.

The CDR3 spells CASLTGGLNTGELFF. The CDR3 nucleotides read TGCGCCAGCTTAACAGGGGGCTTGAACACCGGGGAGCTGTTTTTT. This chain connects TRBV10-2 to TRBJ2-2, with TRBD1 identical over 9 bases. This CDR3 has 15 residues. Germline values: CDR1 WSHSY, CDR2 SAAADI. V gave up 8 bases and J gave up 1 base; unmatched junction bases: 5.

V and J are TRBV2 and TRBJ1-1, with no clear D. CDR3 length equals 12 residues. Trimming took 7 bases from V and 0 from J, leaving 6 bases between them. CDR1 and CDR2 (germline): SNHLY, FYNNEI. For the CDR3, the DNA is TGTGCCAGCACCCGGATGAACACTGAAGCTTTCTTT. Translating it yields CASTRMNTEAFF. The entire variable domain, with the rest obtained from reference TRBV2 and TRBJ1-1, is as follows: EPEVTQTPSHQVTQMGQEVILRCVPISNHLYFYWYRQILGQKVEFLVSFYNNEISEKSEIFDDQFSVERPDGSNFTLKIRSTKLEDSAMYFCASTRMNTEAFFGQGTRLTVV.

V gene TRBV27 combines with J gene TRBJ2-5, with 7 nucleotides matching TRBD2. CDR1 is MNHEY and CDR2 is SMNVEV in the germline V gene (reference sequence). This CDR3 comprises 13 residues. Unmatched junction bases numbered 3, after V lost 6 bases and J lost 2 bases. The CDR3 loop is CASRKAGQETQYF. The DNA for the CDR3 is TGTGCCAGCAGGAAAGCGGGGCAAGAGACCCAGTACTTC.

V gene TRBV7-9 combines with J gene TRBJ2-3; weak D call: TRBD2 (5 bases). Per the germline V gene, CDR1 is SEHNR and CDR2 is FQNEAQ (reference sequence). The CDR3 runs 15 residues. V was trimmed by 0 bases and J by 2 bases, leaving 9 bases between them. The CDR3 DNA follows: TGTGCCAGCAGCTTAGCGGGAGCTAACACAGATACGCAGTATTTT. It codes for CASSLAGANTDTQYF. The full variable domain, its missing parts supplied by reference TRBV7-9 and TRBJ2-3, is DTGVSQNPRHKITKRGQNVTFRCDPISEHNRLYWYRQTLGQGPEFLTYFQNEAQLEKSRLLSDRFSAERPKGSFSTLEIQRTEQGDSAMYLCASSLAGANTDTQYFGPGTRLTVL.

The chain couples TRBV27 to TRBJ1-1; TRBD1 matches at 7 bases. The CDR3 has 17 amino acids. Germline values: CDR1 MNHEY, CDR2 SMNVEV (reference sequence). With 5 bases clipped from V and 7 bases from J, the junction kept 19 bases outside the gene matches. CDR3 bases: TGTGCCAGCAGTAGACAGGGATACGGGCCTTTATCATATGAAGCTTTCTTT. Its translation is CASSRQGYGPLSYEAFF.

V gene TRBV7-3 combines with J gene TRBJ2-1; 10 bases align to TRBD1. Losses at the gene ends were 6 bases for V and 3 bases for J; bases not matched to a gene: 5. This CDR3 has 15 amino acids. CDR1 and CDR2 from the germline V gene are SGHTA and FQGTGA. The DNA for the CDR3 is TGTGCCAGCAGTCTTGGACAGGGGGGCTACAATGAGCAGTTCTTC. It translates to CASSLGQGGYNEQFF.

This chain links TRBV14 with TRBJ2-7; D might be TRBD2 (5 bases). Germline V gene sequence: CDR1 SGHDN, CDR2 FVKESK. The CDR3 sequence is 17 residues long. V was shortened by 0 bases and J by 4 bases, with 19 bases between the two germline ends. CDR3 nucleotide sequence: TGTGCCAGCAGCCAAGATCAAGGACTCTCCATCGGGTACGAGCAGTACTTC. Protein sequence: CASSQDQGLSIGYEQYF. Variable domain in full (rest from reference TRBV14 and TRBJ2-7): EAGVTQFPSHSVIEKGQTVTLRCDPISGHDNLYWYRRVMGKEIKFLLHFVKESKQDESGMPNNRFLAERTGGTYSTLKVQPAELEDSGVYFCASSQDQGLSIGYEQYFGPGTRLTVT.

J is TRBJ1-4 and V is TRBV18; tentatively, D is TRBD1 (5 bases). This CDR3 region has 13 residues. CDR1 is KGHSH, CDR2 LQKENI, per germline. V was cut by 6 bases and J by 4 bases, with 9 bases left in between. The CDR3, as DNA: TGTGCCAGCTCCAGGGATTATAATGAAAAACTGTTTTTT. This sequence encodes CASSRDYNEKLFF.

The chain links TRBV19 to TRBJ2-2; 8 nucleotides align to TRBD1. V lost 5 bases to trimming and J lost 6 bases; unmatched junction nucleotides: 5. The V gene's germline CDR1 is LNHDA and CDR2 SQIVND (reference sequence). This CDR3 contains 14 residues. CDR3 nucleotides: TGTGCCAGTAGTTGGCAGGGGGCCCCCGGGGAGCTGTTTTTT. The encoded protein is CASSWQGAPGELFF.

The chain combines TRBV5-1 with TRBJ1-6; D perhaps matches TRBD1 (5 bases). The CDR3 spans 14 residues. The germline V gene encodes CDR1 SGHRS and CDR2 YFSETQ. The V gene lost 2 bases and the J gene lost 14 bases, with 17 bases spanning the gap. CDR3 sequence (DNA): TGCGCCAGCAGCTTACCGGGACCCACGGGGACCCTCCACTTT. Protein sequence: CASSLPGPTGTLHF.

Only a few counts were recorded for this clone. This sequence joins TRBV6-4 and TRBJ2-2, with D perhaps TRBD1 or TRBD2 (5 bases each). Germline CDR1 MRHNA, CDR2 SNTAGT. This CDR3 is built from 14 residues. The germline V and J ends were trimmed by 4 bases and 6 bases, with 12 bases remaining between them. The CDR3 DNA sequence: TGTGCCAGCAGTGGGCCCGGGGACCCCGGGGAGCTGTTTTTT. Protein: CASSGPGDPGELFF.

The chain employs TRBV19 and TRBJ2-5; no definite D call. With 3 bases removed from V and 1 base from J, the gap between germline ends came to 9 bases. CDR3 length: 14 amino acids. Germline lookup yields CDR1 LNHDA and CDR2 SQIVND (reference sequence). This CDR3 reads CASSILVFQETQYF. Written as DNA, the CDR3 is TGTGCCAGTAGTATTTTGGTCTTCCAAGAGACCCAGTACTTC.

CDR3 coding DNA: TGTGCCAGCAGGATATCAGGGGTTGATGGTGGCTACACCTTC. Translating it yields CASRISGVDGGYTF. V usage is TRBV25-1 and J usage is TRBJ1-2; maybe TRBD1 (6 bases). CDR1 is MGHDK, CDR2 SYGVNS, per germline. The CDR3 spans 14 residues. Between the trimmed V and J ends, which lost 6 bases and 7 bases, there was a span of 18 bases.

This clone was recorded a few times. The chain uses TRBV19 and TRBJ2-3; 7 bases are shared with TRBD1. CDR3 length: 15 residues. The V and J ends lost 4 bases and 0 bases, in that order; junction bases with no gene match: 4. CDR1 is LNHDA and CDR2 is SQIVND in the germline V gene (reference sequence). The CDR3 region has the DNA TGTGCCAGTAGTAGGGGACAGAGGAGCACAGATACGCAGTATTTT. It encodes CASSRGQRSTDTQYF.

The chain couples TRBV18 to TRBJ2-5; 9 nucleotides agree with TRBD1. Germline CDR1 is KGHSH and CDR2 is LQKENI. Trimming cost V 2 bases and J 4 bases; bases outside gene matches: 8. The length of the CDR3 is 16 residues. CDR3 sequence: CASSPTGQGYGETQYF. The CDR3, as DNA: TGTGCCAGCTCACCAACCGGACAGGGGTACGGAGAGACCCAGTACTTC. Filled out from reference TRBV18 and TRBJ2-5, the complete variable domain reads NAGVMQNPRHLVRRRGQEARLRCSPMKGHSHVYWYRQLPEEGLKFMVYLQKENIIDESGMPKERFSAEFPKEGPSILRIQQVVRGDSAAYFCASSPTGQGYGETQYFGPGTRLLVL.

The V gene is TRBV6-1, the J gene TRBJ1-1; the D gene is possibly TRBD1 (5 bases). Trimming removed 7 bases from V and 5 bases from J, with 17 bases in between. The CDR3 has 14 residues. Germline V CDR1 and CDR2: MNHNS, SASEGT. The CDR3 reads CASTAPGGWTEAFF. The CDR3 coding sequence is TGTGCCAGCACCGCGCCCGGGGGTTGGACTGAAGCTTTCTTT.

The chain recombines TRBV2 with TRBJ1-6; D may be TRBD1 (6 bases). Trimming removed 6 bases from V and 7 bases from J, with 10 bases in between. The CDR3 spans 13 residues. From germline, CDR1 is SNHLY and CDR2 FYNNEI. The CDR3 sequence: CASRNRENSPLHF. The DNA of the CDR3 is TGTGCCAGCAGAAACAGGGAGAATTCACCCCTCCACTTT.

The chain is built from TRBV19 and TRBJ2-3; 9 nucleotides line up with TRBD1. V was pared by 4 bases and J by 10 bases, with 9 bases of the junction left unmatched. This CDR3 has 14 amino acids. Germline assignment: CDR1 LNHDA and CDR2 SQIVND (reference sequence). As DNA, the CDR3 is TGTGCCAGTAGTACGCAACCGGGACAGGGTCCGCAGTATTTT. This codes for CASSTQPGQGPQYF.

J is TRBJ1-1 and V is TRBV7-9, with D perhaps matching TRBD1 (5 bases). The V end was cut by 1 base, the J end by 6 bases, with 12 bases between. This CDR3 is built from 14 residues. Per the germline V gene, CDR1 is SEHNR and CDR2 is FQNEAQ (reference sequence). CDR3 sequence: CASSLGSGSAEAFF. The CDR3 bases are TGTGCCAGCAGCTTAGGGTCAGGGAGCGCTGAAGCTTTCTTT.

The DNA of the CDR3 is TGTGCCAGCAGCTTTTACACAGGGGCCAGCAATCAGCCCCAGCATTTT. This gives the protein CASSFYTGASNQPQHF. The chain links TRBV7-9 to TRBJ1-5, with 7 bases fitting TRBD1. The germline V gene has CDR1 SEHNR and CDR2 FQNEAQ (reference sequence). There are 16 residues in the CDR3. V lost 3 bases and J lost 1; bases outside the gene matches: 6.

V and J are TRBV18 and TRBJ2-7; D perhaps matches TRBD2 (6 bases). Germline-derived CDR1 and CDR2 are KGHSH and LQKENI. V shed 3 bases and J shed 3 bases, with 18 bases lying between them. The CDR3 runs 16 residues. The CDR3 DNA sequence: TGTGCCAGCTCACCCTTTCAGGCGGGAAACGGCTACGAGCAGTACTTC. This codes for CASSPFQAGNGYEQYF.

V gene TRBV28 combines with J gene TRBJ2-2; no definite D call. This CDR3 region has 16 residues. The V gene's germline CDR1 is MDHEN and CDR2 SYDVKM. With 4 bases removed from V and 0 bases from J, the gap between germline ends came to 12 bases. The CDR3 DNA is TGTGCCAGCAGTTCCAGCTGGGGAACGAACACCGGGGAGCTGTTTTTT. Amino acid sequence: CASSSSWGTNTGELFF.

The chain carries TRBV11-2 and TRBJ1-2, with 7 bases aligning to TRBD1. The germline V gene encodes CDR1 SGHAT and CDR2 FQNNGV. V trimming: 8 bases; J trimming: 5 bases; junction bases outside the gene matches: 8. The CDR3 covers 13 residues. The CDR3 nucleotides are TGTGCCAGCGGCCCGGGACAGCGATATGGCTACACCTTC. It codes for CASGPGQRYGYTF.

This clone was observed many times. The chain couples TRBV28 to TRBJ1-1; no definite D call. Germline V gene data show CDR1 as MDHEN and CDR2 as SYDVKM. V dropped 2 bases and J dropped 11 bases, with 15 bases sitting between them. The CDR3 has 13 residues. The CDR3 bases are TGTGCCAGCAGTTTAGCCGCCGGGGTTAACGCTTTCTTT. Its protein product is CASSLAAGVNAFF.

This clone has only a few counts. This CDR3 reads CAISVDGRRAFF. The CDR3 DNA reads as TGTGCCATCAGTGTTGACGGTAGACGGGCTTTCTTT. J is TRBJ1-1 and V is TRBV10-3, with no clear D. The V end was cut by 4 bases, the J end by 11 bases, with 14 bases between. The CDR3 loop spans 12 amino acids. Germline values: CDR1 ENHRY, CDR2 SYGVKD.